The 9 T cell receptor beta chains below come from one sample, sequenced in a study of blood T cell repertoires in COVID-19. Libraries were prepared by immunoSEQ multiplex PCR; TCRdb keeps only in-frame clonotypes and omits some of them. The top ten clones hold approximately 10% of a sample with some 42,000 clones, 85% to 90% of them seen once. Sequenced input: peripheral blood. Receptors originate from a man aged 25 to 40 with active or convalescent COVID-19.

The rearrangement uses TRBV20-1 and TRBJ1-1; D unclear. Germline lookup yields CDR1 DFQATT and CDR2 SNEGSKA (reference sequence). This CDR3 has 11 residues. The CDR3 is CSIGENTEAFF. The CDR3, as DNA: TGCAGCATAGGAGAGAACACTGAAGCTTTCTTT.

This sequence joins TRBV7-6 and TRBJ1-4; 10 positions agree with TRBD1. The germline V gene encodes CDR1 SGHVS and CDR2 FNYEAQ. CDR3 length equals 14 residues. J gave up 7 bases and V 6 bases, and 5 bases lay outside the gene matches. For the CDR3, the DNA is TGTGCCAGCAGTCGGGACAGGGGAGGTGAAAAACTGTTTTTT. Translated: CASSRDRGGEKLFF.

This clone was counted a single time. DNA of the CDR3: TGTGCCAGCTCACCACCGGCGGGGGGGAAAGAGACCCAGTACTTC. Encoded protein: CASSPPAGGKETQYF. The rearrangement uses TRBV18 and TRBJ2-5; TRBD2 matches 9 bases. Germline V lookup: CDR1 KGHSH, CDR2 LQKENI. V lost 0 bases, J lost 3 bases, and 2 bases stayed unmatched. The CDR3 extends over 15 amino acids.

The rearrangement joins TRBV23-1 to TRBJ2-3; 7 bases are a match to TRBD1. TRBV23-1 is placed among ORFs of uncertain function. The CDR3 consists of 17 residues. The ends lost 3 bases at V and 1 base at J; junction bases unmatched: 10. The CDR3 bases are TGCGCCAGCAGTCATGAGGCCGGGACAGTTTGCACAGATACGCAGTATTTT. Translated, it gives CASSHEAGTVCTDTQYF.

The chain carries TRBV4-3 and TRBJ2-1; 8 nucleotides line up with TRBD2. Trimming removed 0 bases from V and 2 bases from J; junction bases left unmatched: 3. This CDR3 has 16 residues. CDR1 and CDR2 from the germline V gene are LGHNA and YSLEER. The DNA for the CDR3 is TGCGCCAGCAGCCAAGAAAGCGGGAGAACCTACAATGAGCAGTTCTTC. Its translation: CASSQESGRTYNEQFF.

The CDR3 reads CASRGTRERDTQYF. CDR3 DNA: TGTGCCAGTAGAGGGACTAGGGAAAGGGATACGCAGTATTTT. V and J are TRBV19 and TRBJ2-3; 8 bases agree with TRBD2. CDR3 length: 14 amino acids. Germline CDR1 reads LNHDA; CDR2 reads SQIVND (reference sequence). The V and J ends lost 6 bases and 6 bases, in that order; junction bases with no gene match: 8.

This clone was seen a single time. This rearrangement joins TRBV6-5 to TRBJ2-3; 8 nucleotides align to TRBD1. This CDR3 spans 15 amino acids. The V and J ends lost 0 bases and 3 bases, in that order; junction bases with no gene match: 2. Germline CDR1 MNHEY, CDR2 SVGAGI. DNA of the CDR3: TGTGCCAGCAGTTACTCAAACAGGGGGACAGATACGCAGTATTTT. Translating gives CASSYSNRGTDTQYF.

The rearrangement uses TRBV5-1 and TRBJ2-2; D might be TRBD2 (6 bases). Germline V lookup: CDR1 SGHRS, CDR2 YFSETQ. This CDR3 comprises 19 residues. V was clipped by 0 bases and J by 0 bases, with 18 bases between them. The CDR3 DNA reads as TGCGCCAGCAGCTTGGCCGGTTTCCGGACTATCGCGAACACCGGGGAGCTGTTTTTT. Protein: CASSLAGFRTIANTGELFF.

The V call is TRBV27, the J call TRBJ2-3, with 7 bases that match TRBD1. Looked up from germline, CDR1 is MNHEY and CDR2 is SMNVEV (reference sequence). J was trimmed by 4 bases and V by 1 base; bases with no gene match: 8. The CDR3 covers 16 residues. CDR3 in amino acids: CASSLWWAGTADTQYF. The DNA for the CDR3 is TGTGCCAGCAGTTTATGGTGGGCAGGGACAGCAGATACGCAGTATTTT.